The entry below gives a single TCR beta chain sequence along with its context. Its specificity is unknown. The data were obtained in a study of cytomegalovirus exposure and HLA in healthy donors. Study in general: The same platform as the roughly 670 first-cohort repertoires was used for the 120 validation repertoires, a later analysis reported.

Study-wide results and caveats: TCR clusters originating in the first cohort tended to co-occur in the approximately 120 validation repertoires, according to a later analysis.

This CDR3 contains 15 residues. Germline CDR1 is SGDLS and CDR2 is YYNGEE. V dropped 4 bases and J dropped 6; count of bases not matched to a gene: 9. Using immunoSEQ multiplex PCR, the repertoire was profiled, and TCRdb retains in-frame clones only, with some absent. This sample has under 150,000 clones; roughly 81% occur once, and the top ten carry under 1.5%. The specimen sequenced was PBMCs. The TCR comes from a woman aged 30 to 39 in good health and CMV-seronegative. The rearrangement links TRBV9 to TRBJ1-4; 7 bases agree with TRBD1. CDR3 amino acids: CASSTRQGPDEKLFF. DNA for the CDR3: TGTGCCAGCAGCACACGACAGGGACCGGATGAAAAACTGTTTTTT.